This TCR beta chain is from a study of blood T cell repertoires in COVID-19. Turning to the study itself: Researchers got acute and convalescent COVID-19 samples from the United States, Italy and Spain. In each case, the material was cDNA or gDNA derived from T cells, B-cell-depleted T cells, or PBMCs.

The germline CDR1 and CDR2 sequences are SGHAT and FQNNGV. The CDR3 consists of 13 residues. Trimming cost V 5 bases and J 1 base, with 9 bases left between them. In the authors' methods: Amplification of reference gene primers was used by the study to estimate nucleated cell counts. TCRdb's copy holds only in-frame clones and misses some; the assay was immunoSEQ multiplex PCR. From that table come the V and J calls and clone size; the DNA was used to work out D and trimming. The sample records some 80,000 clones, roughly 85% being singletons. V and J are TRBV11-2 and TRBJ2-7; D may be TRBD2 (6 bases). This receptor was taken from a woman in her 70s with acute or convalescent COVID-19. The sequencing sample was made of peripheral blood. DNA for the CDR3: TGTGCCAGCAGCCCCGGGGGATCCTACGAGCAGTACTTC. Translating gives CASSPGGSYEQYF.